This T cell receptor beta chain was identified in a study of blood T cell repertoires in COVID-19. Across the study: Sources were T cells, B-cell-depleted T cells, or PBMCs; the material itself was cDNA or gDNA.

CDR1 SEHNR and CDR2 FQNEAQ come from the germline V gene (reference sequence). The CDR3 sequence is 14 residues long. Unmatched junction bases numbered 10, after V lost 5 bases and J lost 15 bases. How the authors handled the data: Reference gene primer amplification gave nucleated cell count estimates. Sequencing used immunoSEQ multiplex PCR; TCRdb keeps in-frame clones, though not all of them. V, J and clone size reflect that table, while D and trimming were determined from the DNA. The profile shows over 70,000 clones, 80% of them singletons. Specimen: peripheral blood. The TCR sequence derives from a woman of 80 years or more with acute or convalescent COVID-19. This chain connects TRBV7-9 to TRBJ2-1; 13 nucleotides match TRBD2. The CDR3 is CASSPPGTSGNRFF. The CDR3 region has the DNA TGTGCCAGCAGCCCCCCCGGGACTAGCGGGAATCGGTTCTTC.